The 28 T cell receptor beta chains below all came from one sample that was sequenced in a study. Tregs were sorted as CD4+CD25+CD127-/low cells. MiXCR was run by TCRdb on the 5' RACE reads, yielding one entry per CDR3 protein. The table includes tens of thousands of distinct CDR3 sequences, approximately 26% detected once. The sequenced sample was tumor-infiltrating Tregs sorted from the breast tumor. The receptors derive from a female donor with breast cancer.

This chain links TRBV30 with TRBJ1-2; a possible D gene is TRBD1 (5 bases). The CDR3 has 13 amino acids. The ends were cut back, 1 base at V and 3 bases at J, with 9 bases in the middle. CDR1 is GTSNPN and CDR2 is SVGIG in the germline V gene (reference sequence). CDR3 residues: CAWSGQLHYGYTF. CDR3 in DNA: TGTGCCTGGAGTGGACAGCTCCACTATGGCTACACCTTC.

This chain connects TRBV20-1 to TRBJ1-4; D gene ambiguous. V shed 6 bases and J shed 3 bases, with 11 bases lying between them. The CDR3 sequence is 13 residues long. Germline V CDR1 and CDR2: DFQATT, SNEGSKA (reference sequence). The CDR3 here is CSAEDGANEKLFF. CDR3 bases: TGCAGTGCGGAGGACGGGGCTAATGAAAAACTGTTTTTT.

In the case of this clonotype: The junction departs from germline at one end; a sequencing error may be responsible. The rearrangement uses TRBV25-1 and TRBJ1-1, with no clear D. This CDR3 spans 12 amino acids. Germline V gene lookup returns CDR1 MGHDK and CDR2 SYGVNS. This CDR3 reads CASSDRRTGAFF. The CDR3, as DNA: TGTGCCAGCAGTGACAGGAGAACTGGAGCTTTCTTT.

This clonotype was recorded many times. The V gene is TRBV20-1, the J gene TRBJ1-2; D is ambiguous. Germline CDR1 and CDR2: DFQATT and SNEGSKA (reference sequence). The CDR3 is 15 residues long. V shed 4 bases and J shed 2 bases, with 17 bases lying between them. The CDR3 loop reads CSATFFGGVNYGYTF. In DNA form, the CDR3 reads TGCAGTGCTACATTTTTCGGCGGAGTAAACTATGGCTACACCTTC.

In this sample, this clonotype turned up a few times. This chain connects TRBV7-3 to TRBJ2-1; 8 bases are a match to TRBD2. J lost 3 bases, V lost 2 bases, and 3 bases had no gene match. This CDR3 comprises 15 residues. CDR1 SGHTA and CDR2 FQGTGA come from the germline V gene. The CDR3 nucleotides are TGTGCCAGCAGCTTAGGCGGGGGGAGCTACAATGAGCAGTTCTTC. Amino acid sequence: CASSLGGGSYNEQFF.

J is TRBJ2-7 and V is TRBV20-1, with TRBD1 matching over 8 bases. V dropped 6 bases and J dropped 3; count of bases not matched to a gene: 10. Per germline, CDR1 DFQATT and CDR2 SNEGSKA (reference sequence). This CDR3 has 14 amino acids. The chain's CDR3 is CSAPTGQGSYEQYF. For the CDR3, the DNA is TGCAGTGCCCCGACAGGACAGGGTAGCTACGAGCAGTACTTC.

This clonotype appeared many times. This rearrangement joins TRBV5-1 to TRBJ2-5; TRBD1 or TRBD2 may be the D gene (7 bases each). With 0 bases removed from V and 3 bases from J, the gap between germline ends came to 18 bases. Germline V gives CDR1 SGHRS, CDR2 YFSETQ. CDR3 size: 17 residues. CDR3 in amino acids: CASSLAALGGGEETQYF. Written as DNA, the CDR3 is TGCGCCAGCAGCTTGGCCGCTTTGGGAGGGGGCGAAGAGACCCAGTACTTC.

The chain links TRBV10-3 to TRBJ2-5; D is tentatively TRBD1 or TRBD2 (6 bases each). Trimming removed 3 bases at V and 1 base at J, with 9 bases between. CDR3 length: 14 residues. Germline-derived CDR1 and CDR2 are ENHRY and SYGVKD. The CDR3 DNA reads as TGTGCCATCAGTGAAAGGGGGGCCCAAGAGACCCAGTACTTC. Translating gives CAISERGAQETQYF.

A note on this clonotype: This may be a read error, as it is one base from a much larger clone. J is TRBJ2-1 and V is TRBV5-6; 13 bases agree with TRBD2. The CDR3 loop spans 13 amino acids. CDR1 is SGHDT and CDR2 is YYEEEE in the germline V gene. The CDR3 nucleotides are TGTGACACCAGGACTAGCGGGAGAGATGAGCAGTTCTTC. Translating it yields CDTRTSGRDEQFF.

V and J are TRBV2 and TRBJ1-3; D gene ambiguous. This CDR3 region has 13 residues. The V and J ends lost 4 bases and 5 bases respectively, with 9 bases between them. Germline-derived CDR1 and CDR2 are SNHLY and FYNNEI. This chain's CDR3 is CASSAGERNTIYF. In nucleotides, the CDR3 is TGTGCCAGCAGTGCCGGGGAGCGAAACACCATATATTTT.

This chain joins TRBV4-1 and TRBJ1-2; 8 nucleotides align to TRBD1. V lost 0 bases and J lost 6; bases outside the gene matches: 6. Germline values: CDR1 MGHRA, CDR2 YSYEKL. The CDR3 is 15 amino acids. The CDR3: CASSQEGTGGNGYTF. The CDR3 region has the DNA TGCGCCAGCAGCCAAGAAGGAACAGGGGGAAATGGCTACACCTTC.

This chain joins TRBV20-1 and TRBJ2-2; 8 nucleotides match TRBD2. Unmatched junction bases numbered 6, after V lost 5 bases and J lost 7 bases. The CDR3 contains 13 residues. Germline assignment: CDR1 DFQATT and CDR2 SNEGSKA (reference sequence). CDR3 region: CSAARLARGELFF. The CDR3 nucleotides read TGCAGTGCTGCCCGACTAGCGCGCGGGGAGCTGTTTTTT.

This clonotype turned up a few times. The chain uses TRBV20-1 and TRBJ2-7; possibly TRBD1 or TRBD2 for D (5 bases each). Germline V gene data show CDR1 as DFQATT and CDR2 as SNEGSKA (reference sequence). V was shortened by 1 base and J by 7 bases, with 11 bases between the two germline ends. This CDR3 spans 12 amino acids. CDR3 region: CSARGGRGEQYF. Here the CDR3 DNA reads TGCAGTGCTAGAGGGGGACGGGGTGAGCAGTACTTC.

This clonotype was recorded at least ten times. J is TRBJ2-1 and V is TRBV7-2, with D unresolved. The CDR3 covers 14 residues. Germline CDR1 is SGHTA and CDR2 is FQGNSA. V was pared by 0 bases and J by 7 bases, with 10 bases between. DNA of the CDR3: TGTGCCAGCAGCTTAGCGGGATCTGGGAATGAGCAGTTCTTC. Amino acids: CASSLAGSGNEQFF.

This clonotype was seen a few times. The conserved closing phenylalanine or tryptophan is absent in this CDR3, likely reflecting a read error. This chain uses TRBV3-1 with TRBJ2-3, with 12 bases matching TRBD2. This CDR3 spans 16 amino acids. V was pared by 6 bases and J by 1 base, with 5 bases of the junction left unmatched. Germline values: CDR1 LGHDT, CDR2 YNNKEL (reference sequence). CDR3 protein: CASSKTSGSGTDTQYS. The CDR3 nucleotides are TGTGCCAGCAGTAAGACTAGCGGGAGTGGCACAGATACGCAGTATTCT.

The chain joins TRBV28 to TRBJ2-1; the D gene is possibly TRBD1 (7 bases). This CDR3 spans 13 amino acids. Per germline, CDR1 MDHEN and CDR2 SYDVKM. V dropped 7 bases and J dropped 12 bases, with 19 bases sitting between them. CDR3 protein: CASTRGEGLSQFF. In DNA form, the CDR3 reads TGTGCCAGCACCAGGGGGGAAGGTTTATCGCAGTTCTTC.

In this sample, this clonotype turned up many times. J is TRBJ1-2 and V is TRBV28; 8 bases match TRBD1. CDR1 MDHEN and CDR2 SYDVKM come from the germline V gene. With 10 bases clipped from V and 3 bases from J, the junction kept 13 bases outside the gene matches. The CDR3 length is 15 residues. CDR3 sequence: CATLDRVFFHYGYTF. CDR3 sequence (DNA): TGTGCCACATTGGACAGGGTTTTTTTCCACTATGGCTACACCTTC.

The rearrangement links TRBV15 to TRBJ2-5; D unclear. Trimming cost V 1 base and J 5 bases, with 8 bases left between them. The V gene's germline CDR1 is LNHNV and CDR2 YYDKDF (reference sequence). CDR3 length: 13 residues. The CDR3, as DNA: TGTGCCACCAGCAGAGCCTGGTGGGAGACCCAGTACTTC. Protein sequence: CATSRAWWETQYF.

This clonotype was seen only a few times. CDR3 sequence (DNA): TGTGCCAGCAGCCCAAACCGGGACACGTACAATGAGCAGTTCTTC. Protein: CASSPNRDTYNEQFF. The chain recombines TRBV11-2 with TRBJ2-1, with D possibly TRBD1 on 6 matching bases. The V gene's germline CDR1 is SGHAT and CDR2 FQNNGV. This CDR3 region has 15 residues. Trimming took 5 bases from V and 4 from J, leaving 15 bases between them.

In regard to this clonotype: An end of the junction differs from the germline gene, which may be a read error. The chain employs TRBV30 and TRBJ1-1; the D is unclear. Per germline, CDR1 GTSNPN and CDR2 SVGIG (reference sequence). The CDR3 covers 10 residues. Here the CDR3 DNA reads TGTGCCGGGAGTAAGCTTGTAGCTTTCTTT. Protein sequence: CAGSKLVAFF.

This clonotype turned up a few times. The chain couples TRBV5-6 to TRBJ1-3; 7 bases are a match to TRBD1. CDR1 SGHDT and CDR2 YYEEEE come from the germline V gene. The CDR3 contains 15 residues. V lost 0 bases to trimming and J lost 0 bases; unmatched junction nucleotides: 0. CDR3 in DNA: TGTGCCAGCAGCTTGGGGACAGGCTCTGGAAACACCATATATTTT. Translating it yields CASSLGTGSGNTIYF.

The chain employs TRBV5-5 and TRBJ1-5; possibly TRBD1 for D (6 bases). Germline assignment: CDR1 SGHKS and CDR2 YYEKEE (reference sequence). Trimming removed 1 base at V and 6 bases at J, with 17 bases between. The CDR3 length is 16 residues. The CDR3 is CASSLSPGADVQPQHF. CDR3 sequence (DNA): TGTGCCAGCAGCTTGAGCCCAGGGGCGGATGTTCAGCCCCAGCATTTT.

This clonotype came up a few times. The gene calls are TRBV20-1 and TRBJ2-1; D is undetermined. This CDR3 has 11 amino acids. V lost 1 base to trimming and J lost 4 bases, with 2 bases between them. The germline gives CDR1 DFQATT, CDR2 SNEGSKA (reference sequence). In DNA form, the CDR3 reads TGCAGTGCTAGAGTGTACAATGAGCAGTTCTTC. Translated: CSARVYNEQFF.

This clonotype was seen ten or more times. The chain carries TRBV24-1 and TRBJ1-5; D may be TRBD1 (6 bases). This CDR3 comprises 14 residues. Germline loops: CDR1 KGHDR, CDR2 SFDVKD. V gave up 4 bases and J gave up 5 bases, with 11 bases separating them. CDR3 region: CATSEPGVHQPQHF. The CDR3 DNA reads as TGTGCCACCAGTGAGCCAGGGGTACATCAGCCCCAGCATTTT.

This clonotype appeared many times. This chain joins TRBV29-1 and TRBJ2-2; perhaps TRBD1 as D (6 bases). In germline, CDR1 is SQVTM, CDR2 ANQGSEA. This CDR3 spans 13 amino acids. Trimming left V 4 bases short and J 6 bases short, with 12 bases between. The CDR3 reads CSVGQANAGELFF. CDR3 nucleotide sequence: TGCAGCGTTGGACAGGCCAATGCCGGGGAGCTGTTTTTT.

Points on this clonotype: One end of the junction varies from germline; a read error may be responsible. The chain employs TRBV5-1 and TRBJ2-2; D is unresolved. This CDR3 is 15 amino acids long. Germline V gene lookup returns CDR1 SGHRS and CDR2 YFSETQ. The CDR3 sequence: CASNLASRYTGELFF. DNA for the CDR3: TGCGCCAGCAACTTGGCCTCCCGGTACACCGGGGAGCTGTTTTTT.

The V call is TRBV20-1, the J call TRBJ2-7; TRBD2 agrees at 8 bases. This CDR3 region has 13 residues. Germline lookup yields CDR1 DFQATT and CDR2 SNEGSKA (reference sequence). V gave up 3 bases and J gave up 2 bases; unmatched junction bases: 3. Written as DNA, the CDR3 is TGCAGTGCTAGCGGGAGGGCTACCTACGAGCAGTACTTC. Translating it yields CSASGRATYEQYF.

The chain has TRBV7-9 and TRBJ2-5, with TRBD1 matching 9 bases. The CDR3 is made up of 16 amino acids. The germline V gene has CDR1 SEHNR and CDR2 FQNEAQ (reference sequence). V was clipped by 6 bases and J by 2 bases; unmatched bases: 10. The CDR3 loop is CASSGARDRDQETQYF. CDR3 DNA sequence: TGTGCCAGCAGTGGCGCCCGGGACAGGGATCAAGAGACCCAGTACTTC.